This TCR beta chain was sequenced during a study of cytomegalovirus exposure and HLA in healthy donors. The primer mix had 60 Vbeta and 13 Jbeta primers. Authors' processing steps: About 11 million of the about 80 million unique TCR beta chains counted in a later analysis were shared. Profiled with immunoSEQ multiplex PCR; TCRdb holds only in-frame clones, not every one. The DNA was the basis for D and trimming; V, J and clone size are from that table. This table has more than 95,000 clones, 64% appearing once. The CDR3 totals 16 residues. With 4 bases clipped from V and 3 bases from J, the junction kept 10 bases outside the gene matches. CDR1 LNHDA and CDR2 SQIVND come from the germline V gene (reference sequence).

The TCR comes from a man aged 60-69 years in good health and CMV-seronegative. Sequenced sample: PBMCs. This chain joins TRBV19 and TRBJ2-3, with 7 bases lining up with TRBD2. The CDR3 here is CASSTRTGGRTDTQYF. CDR3 in DNA: TGTGCCAGTAGTACCCGGACCGGCGGGAGAACAGATACGCAGTATTTT.